This TCR beta chain was recovered during a study of blood T cell repertoires in COVID-19. J was trimmed by 4 bases and V by 4 bases; bases with no gene match: 7. This CDR3 has 15 amino acids. Per the germline V gene, CDR1 is MNHEY and CDR2 is SMNVEV (reference sequence). Assay: immunoSEQ multiplex PCR; the TCRdb copy retains only in-frame clones and omits some. The sample has fewer than 45,000 clones, 80% to 90% seen once; the top ten hold about 1.2%. The chain uses TRBV27 and TRBJ2-1; TRBD1 aligns across 7 bases. This receptor was taken from a woman aged 40 to 50 with acute or convalescent COVID-19. What was sequenced was peripheral blood. The CDR3 nucleotides read TGTGCCAGCAGTTCGGACAGGTCTTCTTACAATGAGCAGTTCTTC. This sequence encodes CASSSDRSSYNEQFF.